A selection of T cell receptor beta chains follows, all from one sample in a study of T cells in Graves' hyperthyroidism and ophthalmopathy. TCRdb reprocessed the multiplex PCR reads via MiXCR and lists one record per CDR3 protein. The data show some 370,000 distinct CDR3 sequences, over 12% seen once. Material: blood. These receptor sequences come from a middle-aged man with Graves' ophthalmopathy. Both conserved end residues are part of each CDR3. D genes are given only for firm matches. Clone size is given for some rows only: seen once, a few or many times, or a class if the clone is expanded.

size	J	D	V	DNA	CDR3
many	TRBJ1-2	NA	TRBV12-3/TRBV12-4	TGTGCCAGCAGTCAGGGAGCTAACTATGGCTACACCTTC	CASSQGANYGYTF
many	TRBJ2-7	NA	TRBV20-1	TGCAGTGCTAGAATGGGTGACCTCGGGCAGTACTTC	CSARMGDLGQYF
many	TRBJ2-1	NA	TRBV7-2	TGTGCCAGCAGCTGGGGGACAGCGGGACGCAATGAGCAGTTCTTC	CASSWGTAGRNEQFF
many	TRBJ2-5	TRBD2	TRBV12-3/TRBV12-4	TGTGCCAGCAGTGGACTAGCGGGGAACCAGTACTTC	CASSGLAGNQYF
many	TRBJ2-3	NA	TRBV29-1	TGCAGCGTTGAAGAGGCCCGGGGACTCTACACAGATACGCAGTATTTT	CSVEEARGLYTDTQYF
many	TRBJ2-7	NA	TRBV5-1	TGCGCCAGCAGCTGGGGCCAGGGGAAAAACGAGCAGTACTTC	CASSWGQGKNEQYF
many	TRBJ1-1	TRBD1	TRBV6-1	TGTGCCAGCAGCCCGGACAGGGGGAAAGCTTTCTTT	CASSPDRGKAFF
few	TRBJ1-1	NA	TRBV27	TGTGCCAGCAGTTCCTCCGTGCTCCTGAACACTGAAGCTTTCTTT	CASSSSVLLNTEAFF
many	TRBJ2-7	NA	TRBV28	TGTGCCAGCAGTCCCCCCCTTAGGCTAGCGTTCGAGCAGTACTTC	CASSPPLRLAFEQYF
many	TRBJ1-5	NA	TRBV5-5	TGTGCCAGCAGCTTGTCAGATTCCAATCAGCCCCAGCATTTT	CASSLSDSNQPQHF
many	TRBJ2-7	TRBD2	TRBV5-5	TGTGCCAGCAGCAAGGGACTAGCGGGAGGCTCCTACGAGCAGTACTTC	CASSKGLAGGSYEQYF
few	TRBJ1-5	NA	TRBV12-5	TGTGCTAGTGGTTTGGTTCCAGGGTCCCAGCCCCAGCATTTT	CASGLVPGSQPQHF
many	TRBJ1-5	NA	TRBV12-3/TRBV12-4	TGTGCCAGCAGTTTAGGGTCAGCGTATAGCAATCAGCCCCAGCATTTT	CASSLGSAYSNQPQHF
few	TRBJ1-2	NA	TRBV6-1	TGTGCCAGCAGATCCGGGGCCTATGGCTACACCTTC	CASRSGAYGYTF
many	TRBJ2-2	TRBD1	TRBV12-3/TRBV12-4	TGTGCCGGAGGAAAAGGGACAGGGGGCCATACCGGGGAGCTGTTTTTT	CAGGKGTGGHTGELFF
NA	TRBJ1-2	NA	TRBV6-1	TGTGCCAGCAGTGAAGTTGAAGGCAGCTATGGCTACACCTTC	CASSEVEGSYGYTF
NA	TRBJ2-3	NA	TRBV7-9	TGTGCCAGCAGCCCGAGACAGGTTCGACCAGATACGCAGTATTTT	CASSPRQVRPDTQYF
few	TRBJ2-7	TRBD2	TRBV6-2/TRBV6-3	TGTGCCAGCAGGCACCTCCTAGCGGGAGACGGGTACGAGCAGTACTTC	CASRHLLAGDGYEQYF
many	TRBJ2-3	NA	TRBV5-1	TGCGCCAGCAGCCTGAGGGAGCGAGGCACAGATACGCAGTATTTT	CASSLRERGTDTQYF
NA	TRBJ2-2	NA	TRBV6-4	TGTGCCAGCAGTGACCTGGGACAGAACACCGGGGAGCTGTTTTTT	CASSDLGQNTGELFF
many	TRBJ2-3	NA	TRBV12-3/TRBV12-4	TGTGCCAGCAGCAGATGGTTTGGGGATACGCAGTATTTT	CASSRWFGDTQYF
many	TRBJ2-1	NA	TRBV2	TGTGCCAGCAGCTGGGAACAGGGTGTCAATGAGCAGTTCTTC	CASSWEQGVNEQFF
many	TRBJ1-1	NA	TRBV3-1	TGTGCCAGCAGCCAAGTCAGCAACACTGAAGCTTTCTTT	CASSQVSNTEAFF
few	TRBJ2-7	NA	TRBV10-3	TGTGCCATCAGGGACACACACCAAAACGGAGAGCAGTACTTC	CAIRDTHQNGEQYF
many	TRBJ2-7	NA	TRBV2	TGTGCCAGCAGTGGGGACTTCAATTACGAGCAGTACTTC	CASSGDFNYEQYF
many	TRBJ2-7	NA	TRBV18	TGTGCCAGCTCACCTACGAGCGGAGGGAGCTCCTACGAGCAGTACTTC	CASSPTSGGSSYEQYF
NA	TRBJ2-7	NA	TRBV6-1	TGTGCCAGCAGGCCAGACCCGGTGGGCTCCTACGAGCAGTACTTC	CASRPDPVGSYEQYF